The 3 T cell receptor beta chains below were found in one sample sequenced in a study of early T cells in non-severe SARS-CoV-2 infection (dated by TCRdb to the early 2020s). Library preparation used 5' RACE. Sequencer: NextSeq 500. TCRdb's own reprocessing of the public reads used fastp at Q25 and MiXCR and kept productive beta chains. Here each entry gathers all rows of one CDR3 protein and keeps the most common genes and DNA. This sample gives 100,000 to 150,000 distinct CDR3 sequences in total; around 14% of them show up just once. The ten top clones hold just over 20% of the sample. The sequencing input was whole blood. Source of these receptors: an adult who was a healthcare worker with PCR-confirmed SARS-CoV-2 infection or an uninfected control (not recorded which).

This clonotype was detected many times. The V gene is TRBV7-6, the J gene TRBJ1-6, with no clear D. This CDR3 region has 14 residues. Trimming took off 2 bases at V and 3 bases at J, with 5 bases between the two ends. CDR1 and CDR2 (germline): SGHVS, FNYEAQ. The chain's CDR3 is CASSLQVYNSPLHF. The CDR3 region has the DNA TGTGCCAGCAGCTTACAGGTCTATAATTCACCCCTCCACTTT.

V usage is TRBV20-1 and J usage is TRBJ2-1, with a possible D match to TRBD2 (5 bases). The germline V and J ends were trimmed by 0 bases and 4 bases, with 16 bases remaining between them. The CDR3 is made up of 16 amino acids. Germline-derived CDR1 and CDR2 are DFQATT and SNEGSKA (reference sequence). In DNA form, the CDR3 reads TGCAGTGCTAGAGATAGAGGAGCGGACTCATACAATGAGCAGTTCTTC. Its protein product is CSARDRGADSYNEQFF.

This clonotype was detected a few times. The rearrangement uses TRBV29-1 and TRBJ2-5; tentatively, D is TRBD1 (7 bases). The CDR3 consists of 14 residues. Per the germline V gene, CDR1 is SQVTM and CDR2 is ANQGSEA. Trimming pared 2 bases from V and 6 bases from J, leaving 16 bases between. The CDR3 loop is CSVEIGAGGQTQYF. The CDR3 region has the DNA TGCAGCGTTGAAATCGGTGCAGGGGGGCAGACCCAGTACTTC.